The entry that follows covers one TCR beta chain sequence. These data are taken from a study of blood T cell repertoires in COVID-19. Study as a whole: In each case, the material was cDNA or gDNA derived from T cells, B-cell-depleted T cells, or PBMCs.

Original handling: Quantification of nucleated cells was approximated via reference gene primer amplification. This table comes from immunoSEQ multiplex PCR, and its TCRdb copy is limited to in-frame clones, with some not included. That table is the source of V, J and clone size, and D and trimming were worked out from the DNA. The profile shows 170,000 or so clones, 70% to 90% of them singletons. CDR1 MNHEY and CDR2 SMNVEV come from the germline V gene (reference sequence). Germline trimming cut 5 bases from V and 5 bases from J; bases unmatched to any gene: 8. This CDR3 contains 14 residues. The TCR sequence derives from a man aged 40-55 years with active or convalescent COVID-19. The genes are TRBV27 and TRBJ2-5; the match to TRBD2 covers 7 bases. Sequencing was done on a sample of peripheral blood. The CDR3: CASSPGTNAETQYF. The DNA for the CDR3 is TGTGCCAGCAGTCCAGGGACTAATGCGGAGACCCAGTACTTC.